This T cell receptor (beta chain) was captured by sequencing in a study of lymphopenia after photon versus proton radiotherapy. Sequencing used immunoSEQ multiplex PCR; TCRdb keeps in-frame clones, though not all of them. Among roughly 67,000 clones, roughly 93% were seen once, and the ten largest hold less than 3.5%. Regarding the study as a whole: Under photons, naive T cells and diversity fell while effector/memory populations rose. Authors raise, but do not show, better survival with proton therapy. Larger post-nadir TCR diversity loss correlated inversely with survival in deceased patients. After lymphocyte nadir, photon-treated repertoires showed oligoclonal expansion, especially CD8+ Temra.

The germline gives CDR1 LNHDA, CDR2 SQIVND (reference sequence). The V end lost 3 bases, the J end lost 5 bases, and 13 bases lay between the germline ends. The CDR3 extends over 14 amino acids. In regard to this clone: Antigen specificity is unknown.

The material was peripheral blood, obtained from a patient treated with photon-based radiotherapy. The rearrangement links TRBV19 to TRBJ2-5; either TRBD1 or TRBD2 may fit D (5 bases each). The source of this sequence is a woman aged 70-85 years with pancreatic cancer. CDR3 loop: CASSIEGRSETQYF. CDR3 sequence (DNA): TGTGCCAGTAGTATTGAGGGGCGTTCGGAGACCCAGTACTTC.